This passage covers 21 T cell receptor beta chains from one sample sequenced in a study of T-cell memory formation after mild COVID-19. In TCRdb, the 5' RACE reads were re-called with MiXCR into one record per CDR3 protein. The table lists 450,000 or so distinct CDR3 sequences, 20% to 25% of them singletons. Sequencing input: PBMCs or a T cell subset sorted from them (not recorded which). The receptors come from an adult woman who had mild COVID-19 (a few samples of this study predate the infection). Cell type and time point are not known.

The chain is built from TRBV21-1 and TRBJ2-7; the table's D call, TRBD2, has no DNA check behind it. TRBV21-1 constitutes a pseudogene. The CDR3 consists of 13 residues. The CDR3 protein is CASIWTDSYEQYF. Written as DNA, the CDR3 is TGTGCCAGCATCTGGACTGACTCCTACGAGCAGTACTTC.

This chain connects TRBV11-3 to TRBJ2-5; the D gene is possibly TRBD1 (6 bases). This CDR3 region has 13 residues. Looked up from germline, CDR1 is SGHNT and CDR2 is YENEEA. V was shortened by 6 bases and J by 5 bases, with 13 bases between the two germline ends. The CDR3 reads CASSSYREETQYF. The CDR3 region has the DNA TGTGCCAGCAGTTCCTACAGGGAGGAGACCCAGTACTTC.

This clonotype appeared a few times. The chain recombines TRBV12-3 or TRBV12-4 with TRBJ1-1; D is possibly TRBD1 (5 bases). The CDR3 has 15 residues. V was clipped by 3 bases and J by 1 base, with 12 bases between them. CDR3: CASSFPLGANTEAFF. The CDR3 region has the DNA TGTGCCAGCAGTTTCCCCCTCGGGGCGAACACTGAAGCTTTCTTT.

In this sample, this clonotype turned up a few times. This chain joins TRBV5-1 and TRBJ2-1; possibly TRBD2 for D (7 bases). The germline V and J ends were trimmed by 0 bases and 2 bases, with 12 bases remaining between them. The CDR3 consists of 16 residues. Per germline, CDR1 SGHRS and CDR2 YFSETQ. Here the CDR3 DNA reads TGCGCCAGCAGCTTGGACAAGGGGGGGACCTACAATGAGCAGTTCTTC. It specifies CASSLDKGGTYNEQFF.

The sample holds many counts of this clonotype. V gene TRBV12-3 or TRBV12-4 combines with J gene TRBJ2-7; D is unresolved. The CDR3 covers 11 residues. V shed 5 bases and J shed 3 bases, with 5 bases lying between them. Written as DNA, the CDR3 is TGTGCCAGCAGTGCCCTCTACGAGCAGTACTTC. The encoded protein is CASSALYEQYF.

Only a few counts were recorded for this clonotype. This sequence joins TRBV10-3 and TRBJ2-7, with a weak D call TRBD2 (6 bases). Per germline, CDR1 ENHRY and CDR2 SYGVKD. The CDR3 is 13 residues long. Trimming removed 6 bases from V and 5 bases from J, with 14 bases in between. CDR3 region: CAISATGVHEQYF. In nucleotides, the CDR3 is TGTGCCATCAGCGCGACGGGGGTACACGAGCAGTACTTC.

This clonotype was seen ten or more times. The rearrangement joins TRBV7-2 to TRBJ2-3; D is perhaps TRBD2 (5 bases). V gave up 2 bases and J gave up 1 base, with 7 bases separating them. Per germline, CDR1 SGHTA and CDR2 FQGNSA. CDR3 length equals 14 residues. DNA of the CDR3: TGTGCCAGCAGCTTATGGGGAGGCACAGATACGCAGTATTTT. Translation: CASSLWGGTDTQYF.

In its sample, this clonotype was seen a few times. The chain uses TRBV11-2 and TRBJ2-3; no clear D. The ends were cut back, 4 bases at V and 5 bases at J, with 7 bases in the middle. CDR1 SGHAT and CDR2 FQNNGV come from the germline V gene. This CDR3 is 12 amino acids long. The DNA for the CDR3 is TGTGCCAGCAGCTCCCTGAGAGATACGCAGTATTTT. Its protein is CASSSLRDTQYF.

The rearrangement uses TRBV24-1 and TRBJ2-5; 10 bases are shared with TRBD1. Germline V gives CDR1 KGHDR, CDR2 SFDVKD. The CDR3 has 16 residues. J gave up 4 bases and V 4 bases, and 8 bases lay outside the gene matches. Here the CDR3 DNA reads TGTGCCACCAGTGACCATGACAGGGGGCTGGGAGAGACCCAGTACTTC. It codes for CATSDHDRGLGETQYF.

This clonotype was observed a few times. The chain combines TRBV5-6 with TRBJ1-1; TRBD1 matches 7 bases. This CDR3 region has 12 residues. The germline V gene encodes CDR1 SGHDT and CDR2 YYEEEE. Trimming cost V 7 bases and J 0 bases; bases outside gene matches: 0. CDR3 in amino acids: CASGTVNTEAFF. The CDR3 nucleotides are TGTGCCAGCGGGACAGTGAACACTGAAGCTTTCTTT. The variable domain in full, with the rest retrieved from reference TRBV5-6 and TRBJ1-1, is DAGVTQSPTHLIKTRGQQVTLRCSPKSGHDTVSWYQQALGQGPQFIFQYYEEEERQRGNFPDRFSGHQFPNYSSELNVNALLLGDSALYLCASGTVNTEAFFGQGTRLTVV.

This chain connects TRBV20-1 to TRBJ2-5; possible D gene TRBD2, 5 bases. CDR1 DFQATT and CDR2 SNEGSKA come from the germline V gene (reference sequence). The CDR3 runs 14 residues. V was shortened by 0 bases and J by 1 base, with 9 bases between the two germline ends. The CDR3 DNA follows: TGCAGTGCTAGAGATGAGGGAATCCAAGAGACCCAGTACTTC. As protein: CSARDEGIQETQYF.

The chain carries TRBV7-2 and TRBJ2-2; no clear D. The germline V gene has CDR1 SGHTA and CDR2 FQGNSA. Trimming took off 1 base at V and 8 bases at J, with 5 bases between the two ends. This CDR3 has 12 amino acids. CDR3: CASSLVVGELFF. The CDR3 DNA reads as TGTGCCAGCAGCTTAGTGGTGGGGGAGCTGTTTTTT.

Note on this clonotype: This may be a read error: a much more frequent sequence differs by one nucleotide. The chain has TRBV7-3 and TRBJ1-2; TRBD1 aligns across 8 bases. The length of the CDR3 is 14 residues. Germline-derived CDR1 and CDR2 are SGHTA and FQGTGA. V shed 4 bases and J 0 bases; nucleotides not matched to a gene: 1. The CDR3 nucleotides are TGTGCCAGCAGCTCGGACAGGGCTAACTATGGCTACACCTTC. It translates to CASSSDRANYGYTF.

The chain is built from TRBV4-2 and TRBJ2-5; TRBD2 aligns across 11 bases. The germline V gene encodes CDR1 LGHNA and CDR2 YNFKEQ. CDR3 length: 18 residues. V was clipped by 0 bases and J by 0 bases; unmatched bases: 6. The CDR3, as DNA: TGTGCCAGCAGCCAAGAAGGGTCTAGCGGGAGGAACCAAGAGACCCAGTACTTC. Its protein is CASSQEGSSGRNQETQYF.

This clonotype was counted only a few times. The CDR3 DNA follows: TGCAGTGCCTGGCACAGGGGGCGCGAAAATTCACCCCTCCACTTT. Protein sequence: CSAWHRGRENSPLHF. This sequence joins TRBV20-1 and TRBJ1-6; 9 bases line up with TRBD1. CDR1 and CDR2 from the germline V gene are DFQATT and SNEGSKA (reference sequence). V was clipped by 6 bases and J by 7 bases; unmatched bases: 10. CDR3 length: 15 amino acids.

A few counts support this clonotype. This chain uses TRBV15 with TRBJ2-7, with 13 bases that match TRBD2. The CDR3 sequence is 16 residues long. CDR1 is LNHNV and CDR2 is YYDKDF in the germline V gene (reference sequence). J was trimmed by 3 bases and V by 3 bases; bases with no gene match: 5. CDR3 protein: CATSRELAGGNYEQYF. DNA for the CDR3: TGTGCCACCAGCAGGGAACTAGCGGGAGGGAACTACGAGCAGTACTTC. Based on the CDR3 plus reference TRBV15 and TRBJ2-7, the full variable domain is DAMVIQNPRYQVTQFGKPVTLSCSQTLNHNVMYWYQQKSSQAPKLLFHYYDKDFNNEADTPDNFQSRRPNTSFCFLDIRSPGLGDTAMYLCATSRELAGGNYEQYFGPGTRLTVT.

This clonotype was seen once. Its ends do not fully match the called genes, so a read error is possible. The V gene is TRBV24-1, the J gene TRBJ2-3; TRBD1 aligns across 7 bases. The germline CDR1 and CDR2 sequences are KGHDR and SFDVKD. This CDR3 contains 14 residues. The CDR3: CATSATGREDTQCF. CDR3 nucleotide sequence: TGTGCCACCAGTGCGACAGGGAGAGAAGATACGCAGTGTTTT.

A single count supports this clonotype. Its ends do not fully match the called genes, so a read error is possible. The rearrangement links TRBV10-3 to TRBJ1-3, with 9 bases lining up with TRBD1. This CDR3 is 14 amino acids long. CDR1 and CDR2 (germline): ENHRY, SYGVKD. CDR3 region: CAISSTGGYNTTYF. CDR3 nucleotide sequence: TGTGCCATCAGTAGTACAGGGGGCTACAACACCACATATTTT.

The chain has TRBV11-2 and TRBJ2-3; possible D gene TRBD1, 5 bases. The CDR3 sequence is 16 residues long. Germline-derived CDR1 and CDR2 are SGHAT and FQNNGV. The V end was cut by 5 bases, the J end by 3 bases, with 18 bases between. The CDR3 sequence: CASSPPRGLVTDTQYF. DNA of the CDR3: TGTGCCAGCAGCCCTCCAAGGGGTCTAGTTACAGATACGCAGTATTTT.

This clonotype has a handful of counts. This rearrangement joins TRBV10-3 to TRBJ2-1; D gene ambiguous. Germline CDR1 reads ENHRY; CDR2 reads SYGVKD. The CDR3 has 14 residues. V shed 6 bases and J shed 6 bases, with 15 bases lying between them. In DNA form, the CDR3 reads TGTGCCATCAGGCCCGGGTCTCAAAGCAATGAGCAGTTCTTC. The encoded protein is CAIRPGSQSNEQFF.

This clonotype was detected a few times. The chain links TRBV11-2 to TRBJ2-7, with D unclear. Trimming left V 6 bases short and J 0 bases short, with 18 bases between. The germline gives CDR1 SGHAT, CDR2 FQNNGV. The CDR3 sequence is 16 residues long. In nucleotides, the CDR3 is TGTGCCAGCAGTTTAACCGGGTTGGGCTTCTCCTACGAGCAGTACTTC. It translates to CASSLTGLGFSYEQYF. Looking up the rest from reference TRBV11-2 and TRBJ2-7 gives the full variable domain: EAGVAQSPRYKIIEKRQSVAFWCNPISGHATLYWYQQILGQGPKLLIQFQNNGVVDDSQLPKDRFSAERLKGVDSTLKIQPAKLEDSAVYLCASSLTGLGFSYEQYFGPGTRLTVT.